This T cell receptor beta chain was sequenced in a study of OX40 agonist ivuxolimab in advanced cancers. Sequencing used immunoSEQ multiplex PCR; TCRdb keeps in-frame clones, though not all of them. The sample shows under 9,000 clones, 78% of them seen only once. The CDR3 is 13 residues long. The V gene lost 6 bases and the J gene lost 1 base, with 7 bases spanning the gap. In germline, CDR1 is SGHAT, CDR2 FQNNGV. V usage is TRBV11-2 and J usage is TRBJ1-3; D remains unclear. The TCR originated in an adult with an advanced solid tumor such as melanoma, head and neck, liver or kidney cancer. The source was CD4+ or CD8+ T cells sorted from blood, collected in a trial of the OX40 agonist ivuxolimab. CDR3 nucleotide sequence: TGTGCCAGCAGGCCGACGTCTGGAAACACCATATATTTT. It specifies CASRPTSGNTIYF.